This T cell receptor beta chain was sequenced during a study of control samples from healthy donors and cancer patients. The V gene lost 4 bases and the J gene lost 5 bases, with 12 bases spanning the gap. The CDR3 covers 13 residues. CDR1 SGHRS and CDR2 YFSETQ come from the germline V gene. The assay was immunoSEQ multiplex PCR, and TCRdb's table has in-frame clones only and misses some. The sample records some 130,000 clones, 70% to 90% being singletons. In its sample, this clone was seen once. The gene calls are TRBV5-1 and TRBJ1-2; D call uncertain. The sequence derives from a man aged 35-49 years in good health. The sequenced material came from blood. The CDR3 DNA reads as TGCGCCAGCAGCAATCAGGATGGGTATGGCTACACCTTC. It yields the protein CASSNQDGYGYTF.